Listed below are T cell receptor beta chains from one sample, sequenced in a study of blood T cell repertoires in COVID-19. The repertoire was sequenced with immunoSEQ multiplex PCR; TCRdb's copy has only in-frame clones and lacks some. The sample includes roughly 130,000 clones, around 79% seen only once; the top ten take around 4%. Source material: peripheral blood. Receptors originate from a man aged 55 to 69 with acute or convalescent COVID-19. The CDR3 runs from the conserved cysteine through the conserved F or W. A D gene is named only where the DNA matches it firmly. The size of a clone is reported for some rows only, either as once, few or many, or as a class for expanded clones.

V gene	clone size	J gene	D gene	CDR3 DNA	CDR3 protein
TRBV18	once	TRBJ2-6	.	TGTGCCAGCTCACCACGAGTAATCTCTGGGGCCAACGTCCTGACTTTC	CASSPRVISGANVLTF
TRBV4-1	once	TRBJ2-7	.	TGCGCCAGCAGCCTACAGGAAAATACCTACGAGCAGTACTTC	CASSLQENTYEQYF
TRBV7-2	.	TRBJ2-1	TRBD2	TGTGCCAGCAGCTTAACTAGCGGGAGAGGGGGGTCCAATGAGCAGTTCTTC	CASSLTSGRGGSNEQFF
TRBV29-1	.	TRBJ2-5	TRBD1	TGCAGCGTTGGGACAGGGGGAGAGACCCAGTACTTC	CSVGTGGETQYF
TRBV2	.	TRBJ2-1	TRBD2	TGTGCCAGCCATGCTAGCGGGAGGAATGAGCAGTTCTTC	CASHASGRNEQFF
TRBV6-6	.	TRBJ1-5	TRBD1	TGTGCCAGCAGATCGGGACAGCTTAGCAATCAGCCCCAGCATTTT	CASRSGQLSNQPQHF
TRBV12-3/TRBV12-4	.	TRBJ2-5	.	TGTGCCAGCAGCTGGGAGTCTGGGGAGACCCAGTACTTC	CASSWESGETQYF
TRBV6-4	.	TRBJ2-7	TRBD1	TGTGCCAGCAGCGCCACCGGACAGGGGGAGCAGTACTTC	CASSATGQGEQYF
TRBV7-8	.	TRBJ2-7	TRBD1	TGTGCCAGCAGCTTACAGGCGGACAGGGGGTACGAGCAGTACTTC	CASSLQADRGYEQYF
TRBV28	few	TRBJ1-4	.	TGTGCCAGCCGGACATCAACTAATGAAAAACTGTTTTTT	CASRTSTNEKLFF
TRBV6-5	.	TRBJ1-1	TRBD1	TGTGCCAGCAGTTACTCGACCGGGACAGGGACCACTGAAGCTTTCTTT	CASSYSTGTGTTEAFF
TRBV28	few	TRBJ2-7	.	TGTGCCAGCAGAGCTAGCCACGTGGGCCCGGGGGAGCAGTACTTC	CASRASHVGPGEQYF
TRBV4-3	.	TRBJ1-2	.	TGCGCCAGCAGCCAAGATCCCAGGGGCAACTATGGCTACACCTTC	CASSQDPRGNYGYTF
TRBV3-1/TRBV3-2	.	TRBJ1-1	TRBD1	TGTGCCAGCAGCACAGGGGTGAACACTGAAGCTTTCTTT	CASSTGVNTEAFF
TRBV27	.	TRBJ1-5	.	TGTGCCAGCAGCTCGGGACTTTCTAGCAATCAGCCCCAGCATTTT	CASSSGLSSNQPQHF
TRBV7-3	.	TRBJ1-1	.	TGTGCCAGCAGCTTAGAGACAGCCACTGAAGCTTTCTTT	CASSLETATEAFF
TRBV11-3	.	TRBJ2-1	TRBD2	TGTGCCAGCAGCTTAGGTACTAGCGGCTACAATGAGCAGTTCTTC	CASSLGTSGYNEQFF
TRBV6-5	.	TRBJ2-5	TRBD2	TGTGCCAGCAGGATAGCGGGAGAAGAGACCCAGTACTTC	CASRIAGEETQYF
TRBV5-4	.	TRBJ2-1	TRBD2	TGTGCCAGCAGCTTGGTCTCACTAGCGGGCGGTAGTGAGCAGTTCTTC	CASSLVSLAGGSEQFF
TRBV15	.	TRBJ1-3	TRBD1	TGTGCCACCAGCGCCCGGGACAGGGGAAACACCATATATTTT	CATSARDRGNTIYF
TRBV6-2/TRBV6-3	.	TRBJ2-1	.	TGTGCCAGCAGTTACTCTAGCGTCTCCTACAATGAGCAGTTCTTC	CASSYSSVSYNEQFF
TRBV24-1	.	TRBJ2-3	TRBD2	TGTGCCACCAGTGACCCAAGCGGGACTAGCACAGATACGCAGTATTTT	CATSDPSGTSTDTQYF
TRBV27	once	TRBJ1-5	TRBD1	TGTGCCAGCAGTTTACAGGGGGTGGGTCAGCCCCAGCATTTT	CASSLQGVGQPQHF
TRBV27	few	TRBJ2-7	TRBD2	TGTGCCAGCAGTTCTCCTCGGCTAGCGGGAGGACGGGAGCAGTACTTC	CASSSPRLAGGREQYF
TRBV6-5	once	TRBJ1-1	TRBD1	TGTGCCAGCAGTTACTCACACAGGGGGAACACTGAAGCTTTCTTT	CASSYSHRGNTEAFF
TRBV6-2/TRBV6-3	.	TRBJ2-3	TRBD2	TGTGCCAGCAGTTACATTTCGCGACTAGCGGGAGGATGGGGCCCAGATACGCAGTATTTT	CASSYISRLAGGWGPDTQYF
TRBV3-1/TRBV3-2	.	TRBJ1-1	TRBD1	TGTGCCAGCAGCGGACAGGTGGAAGGGACTGAAGCTTTCTTT	CASSGQVEGTEAFF
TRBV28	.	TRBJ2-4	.	TGTGCCAGCAGTTCTACGCCTTCTAACATTCAGTACTTC	CASSSTPSNIQYF
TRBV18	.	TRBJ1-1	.	TGTGCCAGCTCACCACCGAATAGGACACCTAACACTGAAGCTTTCTTT	CASSPPNRTPNTEAFF
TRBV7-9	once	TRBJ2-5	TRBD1	TGTGCCAGCAGCCCACCGGACAGGGGGCGAGAGACCCAGTACTTC	CASSPPDRGRETQYF
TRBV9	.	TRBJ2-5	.	TGTGCCAGCAGCACAACCCCGGGACTCATCCAAGAGACCCAGTACTTC	CASSTTPGLIQETQYF
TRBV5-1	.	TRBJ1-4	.	TGCGCCAGCAGCGGGGAAGGGAGGAGTGAAAAACTGTTTTTT	CASSGEGRSEKLFF
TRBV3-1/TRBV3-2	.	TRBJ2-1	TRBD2	TGTGCCAGCAGCCCGGGACTAGCGGGAGGGTCATACAATGAGCAGTTCTTC	CASSPGLAGGSYNEQFF
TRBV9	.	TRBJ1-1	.	TGTGCCAGCAGCGCGGGGGGTCAGACGAACACTGAAGCTTTCTTT	CASSAGGQTNTEAFF
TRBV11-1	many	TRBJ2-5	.	TGTGCCAGCAGCCTCCAGGGAAAGCAAGAGACCCAGTACTTC	CASSLQGKQETQYF
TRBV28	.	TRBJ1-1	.	TGTGCCAGCATTGGTGGACAGCCCACTGAAGCTTTCTTT	CASIGGQPTEAFF
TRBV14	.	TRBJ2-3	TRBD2	TGTGCCAGCAGTCTTAGACTAGCGGGCACAGATACGCAGTATTTT	CASSLRLAGTDTQYF
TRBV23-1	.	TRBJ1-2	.	TGCGCCAGCAGTCAATCTCAATACTGGCAGGGGAATTGGGGCTACACCTTC	CASSQSQYWQGNWGYTF
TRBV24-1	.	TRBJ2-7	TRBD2	TGTGCCACCAGTGATGGGGGAGGGAGGGGCTCCTACGAGCAGTACTTC	CATSDGGGRGSYEQYF
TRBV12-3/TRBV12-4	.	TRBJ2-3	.	TGTGCCAGCAGGCCAGGGACAGATACGCAGTATTTT	CASRPGTDTQYF
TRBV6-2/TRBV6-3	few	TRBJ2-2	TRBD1	TGTGCCAGCAGTTATGTTGGGACAGCCACCGGGGAGCTGTTTTTT	CASSYVGTATGELFF
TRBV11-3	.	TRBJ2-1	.	TGTGCCAGCAGCTTAGACGTAGACAATGAGCAGTTCTTC	CASSLDVDNEQFF
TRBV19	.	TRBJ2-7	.	TGTGCCAGTAGTATAATGCACGGGAGCGAGCAGTACTTC	CASSIMHGSEQYF
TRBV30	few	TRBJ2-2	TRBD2	TGTGCCTGGAGTGGGTCGAGACTAGCGGGAGGGAGGGTAGGCACCGGGGAGCTGTTTTTT	CAWSGSRLAGGRVGTGELFF
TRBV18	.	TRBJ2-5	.	TGTGCCAGCTCACCTTCACAGCAAGAGACCCAGTACTTC	CASSPSQQETQYF
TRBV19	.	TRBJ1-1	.	TGTGCCAGTAGGCTACAGGGCGCAGGAAGTGAAGCTTTCTTT	CASRLQGAGSEAFF
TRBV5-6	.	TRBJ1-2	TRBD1	TGTGCCAGCAGCCCTGGGGGACAGCGAGGCTACACCTTC	CASSPGGQRGYTF
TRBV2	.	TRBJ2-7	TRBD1	TGTGCCAGTCACCCACGGGACAGGGCCACCTACGAGCAGTACTTC	CASHPRDRATYEQYF
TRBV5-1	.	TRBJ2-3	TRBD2	TGCGCCAGCCGGAGGACTAGCGGGAACACAGATACGCAGTATTTT	CASRRTSGNTDTQYF
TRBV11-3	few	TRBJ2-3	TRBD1	TGTGCCAGCAGCCCAGGGACAGGGTCGAGGACAGATACGCAGTATTTT	CASSPGTGSRTDTQYF